These T cell receptor beta chains were read from a single sample in a study of shared clonotypes between healthy human individuals. Assay: immunoSEQ multiplex PCR; the TCRdb copy retains only in-frame clones and omits some. The sample consists of about 680,000 clones, 60% to 75% of them appearing once. The sequencing sample was made of memory CD4+ T cells sorted from blood. The receptors stem from a woman aged 25 to 39 in good health. The CDR3 runs from the conserved cysteine through the conserved F or W. Fields, in order: V gene, clone size, J gene, D gene, CDR3 protein, CDR3 DNA. D genes are given only for firm matches. Rows give clone size only sometimes, using once, few, many, or a class for an expanded clone.

v_call: TRBV19
clone_size: few
j_call: TRBJ1-1
d_call: .
cdr3_aa: CASSTGQTNTEAFF
cdr3_nt: TGTGCCAGTAGTACAGGACAGACGAACACTGAAGCTTTCTTT

v_call: TRBV18
clone_size: .
j_call: TRBJ2-1
d_call: TRBD1
cdr3_aa: CASSKTGTGVNEQFF
cdr3_nt: TGTGCCAGCTCAAAGACCGGGACAGGGGTCAATGAGCAGTTCTTC

v_call: TRBV19
clone_size: few
j_call: TRBJ1-5
d_call: .
cdr3_aa: CASTPGGVQPQHF
cdr3_nt: TGTGCCAGTACCCCGGGGGGCGTCCAGCCCCAGCATTTT

v_call: TRBV10-1
clone_size: .
j_call: TRBJ2-1
d_call: .
cdr3_aa: CASSGHLAGEQFF
cdr3_nt: TGCGCCAGCAGCGGACATTTAGCCGGCGAGCAGTTCTTC

v_call: TRBV2
clone_size: .
j_call: TRBJ2-7
d_call: TRBD2
cdr3_aa: CASSPQLAGVISYEQYF
cdr3_nt: TGTGCCAGCAGTCCACAACTAGCGGGAGTGATCTCCTACGAGCAGTACTTC

v_call: TRBV6-1
clone_size: .
j_call: TRBJ1-2
d_call: .
cdr3_aa: CASSAALDSAYGYTF
cdr3_nt: TGTGCCAGCAGTGCCGCACTGGACAGTGCCTATGGCTACACCTTC

v_call: TRBV15
clone_size: .
j_call: TRBJ2-1
d_call: TRBD2
cdr3_aa: CATSPERSRSGSSYNEQFF
cdr3_nt: TGTGCCACCAGCCCAGAACGTTCCCGGAGCGGGAGCTCCTACAATGAGCAGTTCTTC

v_call: TRBV4-1
clone_size: few
j_call: TRBJ1-2
d_call: .
cdr3_aa: CASSPSGGEDGYTF
cdr3_nt: TGCGCCAGCAGCCCTTCGGGGGGCGAAGATGGCTACACCTTC

v_call: TRBV2
clone_size: few
j_call: TRBJ2-1
d_call: TRBD2
cdr3_aa: CASLLISGSGEQFF
cdr3_nt: TGTGCCAGCCTCCTGATTAGCGGGAGTGGTGAGCAGTTCTTC

v_call: TRBV6-5
clone_size: .
j_call: TRBJ2-1
d_call: TRBD2
cdr3_aa: CASRLAGVENEQFF
cdr3_nt: TGTGCCAGCAGACTAGCGGGAGTAGAGAATGAGCAGTTCTTC

v_call: TRBV4-1
clone_size: .
j_call: TRBJ1-1
d_call: .
cdr3_aa: CASSQGFAKGNTEAFF
cdr3_nt: TGCGCCAGCAGCCAAGGATTCGCCAAAGGGAACACTGAAGCTTTCTTT

v_call: TRBV5-1
clone_size: .
j_call: TRBJ2-1
d_call: .
cdr3_aa: CASSLVPPSMTYNEQFF
cdr3_nt: TGCGCCAGCAGCTTGGTCCCCCCGAGTATGACCTACAATGAGCAGTTCTTC

v_call: TRBV7-8
clone_size: .
j_call: TRBJ2-5
d_call: TRBD1
cdr3_aa: CASSPGTGTETQYF
cdr3_nt: TGTGCCAGCAGTCCCGGGACAGGGACAGAGACCCAGTACTTC

v_call: TRBV29-1
clone_size: .
j_call: TRBJ1-5
d_call: .
cdr3_aa: CSVVVTGNQPQHF
cdr3_nt: TGCAGCGTTGTGGTTACAGGGAATCAGCCCCAGCATTTT